The rows below give T cell receptor beta chains drawn from one sample of a study of cytomegalovirus exposure and HLA in healthy donors. Measured with immunoSEQ multiplex PCR; TCRdb has only the in-frame clones, and not every one. This table has around 190,000 clones, 81% appearing once. Sample: PBMCs. These receptors came from a middle-aged man in good health and CMV-seropositive. Each CDR3 is given with its conserved first and last residue. Fields, in order: D gene, clone size, V gene, J gene, CDR3 protein, CDR3 DNA. D genes are given only for firm matches. Clone size appears in some rows only: once, few, many, or a class for an expanded clone.

TRBD1,NA,TRBV6-5,TRBJ1-4,CASRTQGAGYEKLFF,TGTGCCAGCAGGACCCAGGGGGCAGGGTACGAAAAACTGTTTTTT
TRBD2,once,TRBV4-3,TRBJ2-7,CASSQGPSGDTYEQYF,TGCGCCAGCAGCCAAGGCCCTAGCGGGGACACCTACGAGCAGTACTTC
NA,NA,TRBV4-3,TRBJ1-2,CASSQDGQRKNYGYTF,TGCGCCAGCAGCCAAGATGGTCAGCGGAAAAACTATGGCTACACCTTC
NA,NA,TRBV27,TRBJ1-2,CASSLQGFDYGYTF,TGTGCCAGCAGTTTACAGGGGTTCGACTATGGCTACACCTTC
NA,few,TRBV19,TRBJ1-5,CATGAGGGNQPQHF,TGTGCCACCGGTGCGGGTGGGGGCAATCAGCCCCAGCATTTT
TRBD1,NA,TRBV7-2,TRBJ2-2,CASSRRDRGITGELFF,TGTGCCAGCAGCCGCAGGGACAGGGGGATTACCGGGGAGCTGTTTTTT
TRBD2,NA,TRBV10-3,TRBJ2-1,CAISVGTSANEQFF,TGTGCCATCAGTGTTGGGACTAGCGCCAATGAGCAGTTCTTC
TRBD2,NA,TRBV13,TRBJ2-5,CASSPWGGEETQYF,TGTGCCAGCAGCCCCTGGGGAGGGGAAGAGACCCAGTACTTC
NA,NA,TRBV7-9,TRBJ2-7,CASSSTIGPGEQYF,TGTGCCAGCAGCTCCACCATTGGGCCCGGCGAGCAGTACTTC
TRBD1,NA,TRBV5-6,TRBJ2-7,CASSLDRGHEQYF,TGTGCCAGCAGCTTAGACAGGGGCCACGAGCAGTACTTC
TRBD1,NA,TRBV5-1,TRBJ2-3,CASRYSDRALTDTQYF,TGCGCCAGCCGGTACTCAGACAGGGCCCTCACAGATACGCAGTATTTT
NA,NA,TRBV28,TRBJ1-1,CASSLDAGEAFF,TGTGCCAGCAGTTTAGATGCAGGGGAAGCTTTCTTT
NA,NA,TRBV14,TRBJ2-7,CASSQGHIYEQYF,TGTGCCAGCAGCCAGGGACACATCTACGAGCAGTACTTC
TRBD2,once,TRBV6-5,TRBJ2-7,CASSYSISGGFYEQYF,TGTGCCAGCAGTTACTCGATTAGCGGGGGATTCTACGAGCAGTACTTC
TRBD2,once,TRBV7-6,TRBJ2-1,CASSSALAAAYNEQFF,TGTGCCAGCAGCTCCGCCCTAGCGGCCGCCTACAATGAGCAGTTCTTC
TRBD1,NA,TRBV7-8,TRBJ2-7,CASSSGTGSFEQYF,TGTGCCAGCAGCTCCGGGACAGGAAGCTTCGAGCAGTACTTC
TRBD1,once,TRBV6-5,TRBJ1-2,CASSSPTGGVYGYTF,TGTGCCAGCAGTAGCCCGACAGGGGGAGTTTATGGCTACACCTTC
NA,NA,TRBV6-5,TRBJ1-3,CASSRTVSGNTIYF,TGTGCCAGCAGCAGGACAGTCTCTGGAAACACCATATATTTT
TRBD2,NA,TRBV13,TRBJ2-7,CASSSWGGLAGYEQYF,TGTGCCAGCAGCTCTTGGGGGGGACTAGCGGGATACGAGCAGTACTTC
TRBD1,NA,TRBV15,TRBJ1-2,CATREGAGVNYGYTF,TGTGCCACCAGGGAGGGGGCAGGGGTTAACTATGGCTACACCTTC
TRBD2,NA,TRBV7-7,TRBJ2-1,CGVGGTGNEQFF,TGTGGGGTGGGGGGGACTGGGAATGAGCAGTTCTTC
NA,NA,TRBV2,TRBJ1-5,CASSRALVNSNQPQHF,TGTGCCAGCAGCCGCGCTTTGGTGAATAGCAATCAGCCCCAGCATTTT
TRBD1,NA,TRBV4-1,TRBJ2-5,CASSHRRGGTGEETQYF,TGCGCCAGCAGCCACCGCCGCGGGGGGACAGGGGAAGAGACCCAGTACTTC
NA,NA,TRBV4-2,TRBJ1-2,CASSQDSGNYGYTF,TGTGCCAGCAGCCAAGATTCAGGGAACTATGGCTACACCTTC
NA,NA,TRBV11-2,TRBJ1-5,CASSLYGIGQPQHF,TGTGCCAGCAGCTTATATGGCATCGGGCAGCCCCAGCATTTT
TRBD2,few,TRBV6-6,TRBJ2-1,CASSYDSGRANEQFF,TGTGCCAGCAGTTACGACAGCGGGAGGGCCAATGAGCAGTTCTTC
NA,NA,TRBV6-5,TRBJ1-2,CASSYSREAFGYTF,TGTGCCAGCAGTTACAGTAGGGAGGCCTTTGGCTACACCTTC
NA,NA,TRBV5-8,TRBJ2-1,CASSLGLGTYNEQFF,TGTGCCAGCAGCTTGGGGTTGGGGACTTACAATGAGCAGTTCTTC
TRBD1,once,TRBV6-1,TRBJ1-1,CASSPRTGQNTEAFF,TGTGCCAGCAGTCCACGGACAGGGCAGAACACTGAAGCTTTCTTT
TRBD1,NA,TRBV10-2,TRBJ2-7,CASSPGADRGRPYEQYF,TGCGCCAGCAGCCCAGGGGCAGACAGGGGACGCCCGTACGAGCAGTACTTC
NA,NA,TRBV7-9,TRBJ2-1,CASRPPSESYNEQFF,TGTGCCAGCAGGCCTCCTAGCGAGAGCTACAATGAGCAGTTCTTC
TRBD2,NA,TRBV5-4,TRBJ2-5,CASSLRGGRETQYF,TGTGCCAGCAGCTTGCGGGGGGGGAGAGAGACCCAGTACTTC
NA,NA,TRBV7-2,TRBJ1-2,CASSLEQATNYGYTF,TGTGCCAGCAGCTTAGAACAGGCAACTAACTATGGCTACACCTTC
TRBD1,few,TRBV6-1,TRBJ1-1,CASSARRTGEWNTEAFF,TGTGCCAGCAGTGCCCGGCGGACAGGGGAGTGGAACACTGAAGCTTTCTTT
TRBD1,NA,TRBV4-1,TRBJ2-5,CASSQTPGQPQETQYF,TGCGCCAGCAGCCAGACCCCGGGACAGCCCCAAGAGACCCAGTACTTC
NA,few,TRBV18,TRBJ2-1,CASSPSPYNEQFF,TGTGCCAGCTCACCAAGCCCCTACAATGAGCAGTTCTTC
NA,NA,TRBV5-1,TRBJ1-2,CASSPDAGAGYGYTF,TGCGCCAGCAGCCCGGACGCTGGGGCTGGGTATGGCTACACCTTC
NA,NA,TRBV7-9,TRBJ1-1,CASSLVGGGGTEAFF,TGTGCCAGCAGCTTAGTGGGGGGGGGTGGGACTGAAGCTTTCTTT
TRBD2,NA,TRBV7-2,TRBJ2-1,CASRVGLAGDNEQFF,TGTGCCAGCAGGGTCGGACTAGCGGGAGATAATGAGCAGTTCTTC
NA,NA,TRBV6-5,TRBJ1-1,CASTSGNTEAFF,TGTGCCAGCACTTCGGGGAACACTGAAGCTTTCTTT
TRBD2,NA,TRBV5-1,TRBJ2-7,CASSLRTSGYSYEQYF,TGCGCCAGCAGCCTCCGGACTAGCGGATACTCCTACGAGCAGTACTTC
TRBD1,NA,TRBV7-9,TRBJ1-5,CASSSGTGNDQPQHF,TGTGCCAGCAGCTCCGGGACAGGGAACGATCAGCCCCAGCATTTT
NA,NA,TRBV7-9,TRBJ2-3,CASSLSDNTDTQYF,TGTGCCAGCAGCTTATCCGACAACACAGATACGCAGTATTTT
TRBD2,NA,TRBV7-9,TRBJ2-7,CASSPGGGWTYEQYF,TGTGCCAGCAGCCCGGGGGGGGGCTGGACCTACGAGCAGTACTTC
TRBD1,NA,TRBV6-6,TRBJ2-7,CASSYRDRVYEQYF,TGTGCCAGCAGTTACAGGGACAGGGTCTACGAGCAGTACTTC
TRBD2,NA,TRBV27,TRBJ2-4,CASSLGEGWAKNIQYF,TGTGCCAGCAGTTTAGGGGAGGGGTGGGCCAAAAACATTCAGTACTTC
TRBD2,NA,TRBV4-2,TRBJ2-7,CASSLSWGTSGGSSYEQYF,TGTGCCAGCAGCCTCTCGTGGGGGACTAGCGGGGGGTCTTCCTACGAGCAGTACTTC
TRBD1,few,TRBV4-3,TRBJ2-3,CASSQGTGGSDTQYF,TGCGCCAGCAGCCAAGGGACAGGGGGCTCAGATACGCAGTATTTT
NA,NA,TRBV2,TRBJ2-5,CASSVRRGAETQYF,TGTGCCAGCAGTGTGCGCAGGGGTGCGGAGACCCAGTACTTC
TRBD1,NA,TRBV20-1,TRBJ1-1,CRGQGFTEAFF,TGCAGAGGACAGGGCTTCACTGAAGCTTTCTTT
NA,NA,TRBV30,TRBJ2-3,CAWSVHVGVGTDTQYF,TGTGCCTGGAGTGTACATGTCGGGGTGGGAACAGATACGCAGTATTTT
NA,NA,TRBV29-1,TRBJ2-5,CSVAGSGETQYF,TGCAGCGTGGCAGGGAGCGGGGAGACCCAGTACTTC
TRBD1,NA,TRBV9,TRBJ2-3,CASSVASQGAVTDTQYF,TGTGCCAGCAGCGTAGCGAGTCAGGGGGCAGTAACAGATACGCAGTATTTT
NA,NA,TRBV27,TRBJ2-3,CASRNLDSTGTDTQYF,TGTGCCAGCAGAAACTTGGACAGTACCGGCACAGATACGCAGTATTTT
TRBD1,once,TRBV4-2,TRBJ2-2,CASSPDRVKTGELFF,TGTGCCAGCAGCCCGGACAGGGTGAAGACCGGGGAGCTGTTTTTT